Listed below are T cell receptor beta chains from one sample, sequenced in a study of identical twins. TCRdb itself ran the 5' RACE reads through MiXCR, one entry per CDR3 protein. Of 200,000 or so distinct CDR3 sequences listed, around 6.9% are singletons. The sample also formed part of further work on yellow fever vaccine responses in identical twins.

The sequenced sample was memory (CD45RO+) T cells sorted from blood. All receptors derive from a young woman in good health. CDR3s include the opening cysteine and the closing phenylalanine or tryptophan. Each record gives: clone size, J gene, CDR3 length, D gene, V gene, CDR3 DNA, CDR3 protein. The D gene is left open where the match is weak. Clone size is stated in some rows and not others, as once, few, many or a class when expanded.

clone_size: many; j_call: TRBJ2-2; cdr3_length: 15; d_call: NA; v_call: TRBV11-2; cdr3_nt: TGTGCCAGCAGCTTAGGGGGGGCGAACACCGGGGAGCTGTTTTTT; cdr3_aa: CASSLGGANTGELFF
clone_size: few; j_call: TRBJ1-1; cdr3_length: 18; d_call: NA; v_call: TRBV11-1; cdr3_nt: TGTGCCAGCAGCTTAGGCACGGGCAGTCAAAAGGGGAATATGGTTGGTTTCTTT; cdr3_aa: CASSLGTGSQKGNMVGFF
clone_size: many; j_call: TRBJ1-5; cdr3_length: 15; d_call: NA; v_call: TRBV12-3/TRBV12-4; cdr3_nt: TGTGCCAGCAGCCGCCACACAGGGTTCAATCAGCCCCAGCATTTT; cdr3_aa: CASSRHTGFNQPQHF
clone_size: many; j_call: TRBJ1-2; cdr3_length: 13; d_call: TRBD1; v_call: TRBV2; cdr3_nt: TGTGCCAGCATAGGACAGGCGAACTATGGCTACACCTTC; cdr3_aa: CASIGQANYGYTF
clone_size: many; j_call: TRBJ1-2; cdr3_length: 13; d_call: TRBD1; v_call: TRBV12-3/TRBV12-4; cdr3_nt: TGTGCCAGCAGGGGGACAGGTAGAAATGGCTACACCTTC; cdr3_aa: CASRGTGRNGYTF
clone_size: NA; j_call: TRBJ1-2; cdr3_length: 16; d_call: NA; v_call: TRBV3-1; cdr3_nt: TGTGCCAGCAGCCAAGAGGGTCGAACGACGAACTATGGCTACACCTTC; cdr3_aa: CASSQEGRTTNYGYTF
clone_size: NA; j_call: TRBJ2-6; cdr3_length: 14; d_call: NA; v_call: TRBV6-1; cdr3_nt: TGTGCCAGCAGTGAAAGGTTTGCGGCCAACGTCCTGACTTTC; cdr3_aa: CASSERFAANVLTF
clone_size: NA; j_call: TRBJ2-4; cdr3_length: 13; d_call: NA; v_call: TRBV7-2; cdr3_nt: TGTGCCAGCAGTGTAGAGGCCAAAAACATTCAGTACTTC; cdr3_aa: CASSVEAKNIQYF
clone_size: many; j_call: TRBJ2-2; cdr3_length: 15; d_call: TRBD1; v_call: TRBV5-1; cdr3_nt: TGCGCCAGCAGCGAGACAGGGGGCTACACCGGGGAGCTGTTTTTT; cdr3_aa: CASSETGGYTGELFF
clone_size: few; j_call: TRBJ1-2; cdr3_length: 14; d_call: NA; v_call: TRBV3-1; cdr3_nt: TGTGCCAGCAGCCCCCAGGGCTCTCATTATGGCTACACCTTC; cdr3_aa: CASSPQGSHYGYTF
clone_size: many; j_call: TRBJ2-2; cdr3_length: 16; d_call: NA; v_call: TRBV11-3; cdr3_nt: TGTGCCAGCAGCTTCTGGAACGGCTGGGGCACCGGGGAGCTGTTTTTT; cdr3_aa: CASSFWNGWGTGELFF
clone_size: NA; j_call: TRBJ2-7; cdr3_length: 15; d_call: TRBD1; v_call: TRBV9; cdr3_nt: TGTGCCAGCAGCGTCCTCGGGACAGGGAACTACGAGCAGTACTTC; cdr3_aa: CASSVLGTGNYEQYF
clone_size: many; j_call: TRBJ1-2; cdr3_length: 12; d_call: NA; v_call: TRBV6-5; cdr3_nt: TGTGCCAGCATGGCAGCTAACTATGGCTACACCTTC; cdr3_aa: CASMAANYGYTF
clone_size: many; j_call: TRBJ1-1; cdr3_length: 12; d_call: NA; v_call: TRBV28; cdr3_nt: TGTGCCAGCAGTTACCACAGGAATGAAGCTTTCTTT; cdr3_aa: CASSYHRNEAFF
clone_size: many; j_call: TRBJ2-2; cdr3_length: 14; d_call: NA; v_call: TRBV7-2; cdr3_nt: TGTGCCACGGTCCTACAGGGGAACACCGGGGAGCTGTTTTTT; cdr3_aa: CATVLQGNTGELFF
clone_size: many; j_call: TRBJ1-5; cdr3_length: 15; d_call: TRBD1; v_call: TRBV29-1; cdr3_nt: TGCAGCGTTGTAACCGGGACAGTAGGAAATCAGCCCCAGCATTTT; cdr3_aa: CSVVTGTVGNQPQHF
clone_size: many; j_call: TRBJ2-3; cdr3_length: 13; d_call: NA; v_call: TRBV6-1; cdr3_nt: TGTGCCAGCAGCCAGAGGGGAACGCATACGCAGTATTTT; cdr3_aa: CASSQRGTHTQYF
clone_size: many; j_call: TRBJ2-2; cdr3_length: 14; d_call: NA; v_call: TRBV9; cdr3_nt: TGTGCCAGCAGCGACAAAGGAGAGTGGGGGGAGCTGTTTTTT; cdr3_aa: CASSDKGEWGELFF
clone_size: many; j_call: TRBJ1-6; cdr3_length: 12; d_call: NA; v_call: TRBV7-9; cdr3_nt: TGTGCCAGCGAGGGGGTTAATTCACCCCTCCACTTT; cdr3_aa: CASEGVNSPLHF
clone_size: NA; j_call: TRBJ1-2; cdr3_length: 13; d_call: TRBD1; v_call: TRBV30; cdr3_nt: TGTGCCTGGAGTGCTACCGGGACAGGTGGCTACACCTTC; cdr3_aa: CAWSATGTGGYTF
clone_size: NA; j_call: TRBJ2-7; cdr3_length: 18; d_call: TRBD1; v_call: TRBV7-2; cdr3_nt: TGTGCCAGCAGCTTAGCGGGGCGGGGGACAGGGGCCTCCTACGAGCAGTACTTC; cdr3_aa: CASSLAGRGTGASYEQYF
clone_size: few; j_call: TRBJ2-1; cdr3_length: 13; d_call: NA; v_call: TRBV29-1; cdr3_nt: TGCAGCGTTACCGGGACTGGCTACAATGAGCAGTTCTTC; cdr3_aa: CSVTGTGYNEQFF
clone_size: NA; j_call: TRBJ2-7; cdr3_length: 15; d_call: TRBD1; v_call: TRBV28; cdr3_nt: TGTGCCAGCAGTAAAAGACAGGGAATGTCCTACGAGCAGTACTTC; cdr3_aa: CASSKRQGMSYEQYF
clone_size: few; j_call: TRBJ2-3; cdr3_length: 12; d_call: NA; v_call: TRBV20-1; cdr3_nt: TGCAGTGAAAGAGGGGGAGGGGATACGCAGTATTTT; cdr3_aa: CSERGGGDTQYF
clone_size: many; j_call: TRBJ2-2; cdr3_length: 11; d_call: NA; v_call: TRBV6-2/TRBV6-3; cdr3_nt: TGTGCCACCACCAACACCGGGGAGCTGTTTTTT; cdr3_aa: CATTNTGELFF
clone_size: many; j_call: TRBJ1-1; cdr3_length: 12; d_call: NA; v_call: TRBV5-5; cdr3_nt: TGTGCCAGCAGCTGGAGTCACACTGAAGCTTTCTTT; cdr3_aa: CASSWSHTEAFF
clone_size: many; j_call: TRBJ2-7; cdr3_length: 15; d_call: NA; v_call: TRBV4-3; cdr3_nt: TGCGCCAGCAGCCAAGATCCACAGGGTATCAACGAGCAGTACTTC; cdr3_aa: CASSQDPQGINEQYF
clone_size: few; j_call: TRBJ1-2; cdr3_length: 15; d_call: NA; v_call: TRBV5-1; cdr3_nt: TGCGCCAGCAGCCCGACCCTGACAGGATCTTATGGCTACACCTTC; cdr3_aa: CASSPTLTGSYGYTF
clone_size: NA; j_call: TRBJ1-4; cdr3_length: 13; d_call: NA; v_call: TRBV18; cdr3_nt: TGTGCCAGCTCACCACGGCAGAATGAAAAACTGTTTTTT; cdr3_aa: CASSPRQNEKLFF
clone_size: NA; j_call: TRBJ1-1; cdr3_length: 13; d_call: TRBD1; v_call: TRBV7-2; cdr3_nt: TGTGCCAGCAGCCGGGACAGGGTAGGAAAAGCTTTCTTT; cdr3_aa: CASSRDRVGKAFF
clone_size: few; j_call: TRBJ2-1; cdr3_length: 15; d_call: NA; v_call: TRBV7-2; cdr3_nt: TGTGCCAGCAGCCCTTGGGTGGCGGGTAACAATGAGCAGTTCTTC; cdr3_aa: CASSPWVAGNNEQFF
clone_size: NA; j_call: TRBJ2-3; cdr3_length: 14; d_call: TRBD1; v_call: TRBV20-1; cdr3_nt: TGCAGTGCTCAACCGGGACAGGGTTGGGATACGCAGTATTTT; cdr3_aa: CSAQPGQGWDTQYF
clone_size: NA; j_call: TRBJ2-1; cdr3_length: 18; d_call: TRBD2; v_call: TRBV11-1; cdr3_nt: TGTGCCAGCAGCTTAGGGAGTGGACTAGCGGGTGGCTACAATGAGCAGTTCTTC; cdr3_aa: CASSLGSGLAGGYNEQFF
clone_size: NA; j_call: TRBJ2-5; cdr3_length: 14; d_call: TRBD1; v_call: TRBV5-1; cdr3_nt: TGCGCCAGCAGCAGGGACAGGACTCAAGAGACCCAGTACTTC; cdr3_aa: CASSRDRTQETQYF
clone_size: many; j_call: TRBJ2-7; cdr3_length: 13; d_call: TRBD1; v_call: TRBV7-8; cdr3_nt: TGTGCCAGCAGCTCGAACAGGGGCTACGAGCAGTACTTC; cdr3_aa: CASSSNRGYEQYF
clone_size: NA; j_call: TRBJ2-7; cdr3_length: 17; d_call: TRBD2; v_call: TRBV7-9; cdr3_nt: TGTGCCAGCAGCGCTCGGACTAGCGGTGGGGGTTTCTACGAGCAGTACTTC; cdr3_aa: CASSARTSGGGFYEQYF
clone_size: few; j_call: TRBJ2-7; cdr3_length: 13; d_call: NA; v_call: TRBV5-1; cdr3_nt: TGCGCCAGCAGCTTGGGGGGAACCTGGGTGCAGTACTTC; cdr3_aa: CASSLGGTWVQYF
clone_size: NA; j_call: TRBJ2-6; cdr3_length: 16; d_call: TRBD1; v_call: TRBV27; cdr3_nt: TGTGCCAGCAGTCCCGACAGGGTCTCTGGGGCCAACGTCCTGACTTTC; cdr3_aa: CASSPDRVSGANVLTF
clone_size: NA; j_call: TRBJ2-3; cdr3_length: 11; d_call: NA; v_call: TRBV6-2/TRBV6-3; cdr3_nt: TGTGCCAGCACTCAAGCAGATACGCAGTATTTT; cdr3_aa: CASTQADTQYF
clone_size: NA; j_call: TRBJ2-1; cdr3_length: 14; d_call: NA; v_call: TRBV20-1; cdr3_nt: TGCAGTGCTACCCGGGACGGATCATACAATGAGCAGTTCTTC; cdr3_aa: CSATRDGSYNEQFF
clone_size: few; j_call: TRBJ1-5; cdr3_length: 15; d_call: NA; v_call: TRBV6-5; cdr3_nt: TGTGCCAGCAGTTACTCGATGGGGGGCGAGTACCCCCAGCATTTT; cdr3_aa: CASSYSMGGEYPQHF
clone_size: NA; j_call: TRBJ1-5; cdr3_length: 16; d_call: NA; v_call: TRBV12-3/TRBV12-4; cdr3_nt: TGTGCCAGCAGCCCGGTCGGGGGGTTCAGGAGGCAGCCCCAGCATTTT; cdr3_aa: CASSPVGGFRRQPQHF
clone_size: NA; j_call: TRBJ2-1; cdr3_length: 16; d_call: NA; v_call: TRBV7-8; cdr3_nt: TGTGCCAGCAGCTTGATTAGCCTGAGCTCCTACAATGAGCAGTTCTTC; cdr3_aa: CASSLISLSSYNEQFF
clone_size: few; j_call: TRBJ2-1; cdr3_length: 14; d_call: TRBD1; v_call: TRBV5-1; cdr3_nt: TGCGCCAGCAGCTTGGACAGGGGCTGGAATGAGCAGTTCTTC; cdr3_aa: CASSLDRGWNEQFF
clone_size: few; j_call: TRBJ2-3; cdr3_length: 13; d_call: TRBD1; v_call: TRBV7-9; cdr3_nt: TGTGCCAGCAGTGGGGACAGCACAGGGACGCAGTATTTT; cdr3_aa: CASSGDSTGTQYF
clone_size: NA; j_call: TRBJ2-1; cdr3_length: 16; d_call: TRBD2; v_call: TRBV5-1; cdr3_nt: TGCGCCAGCAGCACAGACAGACTAGCGAATAACAATGAGCAGTTCTTC; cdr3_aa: CASSTDRLANNNEQFF
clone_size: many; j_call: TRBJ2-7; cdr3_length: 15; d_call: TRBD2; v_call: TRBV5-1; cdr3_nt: TGCGCCAGCAGCTTCTCAGCGGGGAGCTCCTACGAGCAGTACTTC; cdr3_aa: CASSFSAGSSYEQYF
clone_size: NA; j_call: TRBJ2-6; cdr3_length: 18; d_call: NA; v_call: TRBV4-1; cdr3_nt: TGCGCCAGCAGGCGGATTGGGGGATCTAACTCTGGGGCCAACGTCCTGACTTTC; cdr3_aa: CASRRIGGSNSGANVLTF
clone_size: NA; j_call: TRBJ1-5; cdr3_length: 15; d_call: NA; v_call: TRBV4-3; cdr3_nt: TGCGCCAGCAGCCAAGACGACGGAACCAATCAGCCCCAGCATTTT; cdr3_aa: CASSQDDGTNQPQHF
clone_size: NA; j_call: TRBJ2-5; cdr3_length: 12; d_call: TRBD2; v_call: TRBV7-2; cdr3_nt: TGTGCCAACAGCAGCGGGAGAGAGACCCAGTACTTC; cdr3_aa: CANSSGRETQYF